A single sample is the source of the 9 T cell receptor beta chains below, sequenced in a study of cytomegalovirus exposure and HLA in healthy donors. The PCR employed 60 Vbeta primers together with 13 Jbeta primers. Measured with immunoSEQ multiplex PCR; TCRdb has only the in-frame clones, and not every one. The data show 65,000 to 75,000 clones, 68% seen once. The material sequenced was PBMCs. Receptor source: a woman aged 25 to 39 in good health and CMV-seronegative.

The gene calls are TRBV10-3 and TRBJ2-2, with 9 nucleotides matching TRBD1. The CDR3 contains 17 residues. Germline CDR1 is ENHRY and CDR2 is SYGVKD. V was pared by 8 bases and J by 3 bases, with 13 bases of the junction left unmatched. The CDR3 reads CAIQGGTGLRDTGELFF. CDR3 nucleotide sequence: TGTGCCATCCAAGGCGGGACAGGGTTACGCGACACCGGGGAGCTGTTTTTT.

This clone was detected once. CDR3 sequence reads: CASSSLDYYEQYF. The CDR3 DNA follows: TGTGCCAGCAGTTCCCTCGACTATTACGAGCAGTACTTC. This chain uses TRBV28 with TRBJ2-7; D possibly corresponds to TRBD2 (5 bases). V was cut by 4 bases and J by 4 bases, with 11 bases left in between. CDR1 and CDR2 from the germline V gene are MDHEN and SYDVKM. The CDR3 has 13 amino acids.

The CDR3: CASSLAQGTGRNEQYF. The CDR3 DNA is TGTGCCAGCAGCTTAGCGCAGGGGACAGGGCGCAACGAGCAGTACTTC. The chain combines TRBV7-9 with TRBJ2-7; TRBD1 agrees at 9 bases. The CDR3 spans 16 residues. Germline V gene data show CDR1 as SEHNR and CDR2 as FQNEAQ (reference sequence). V lost 0 bases to trimming and J lost 5 bases; unmatched junction nucleotides: 8.

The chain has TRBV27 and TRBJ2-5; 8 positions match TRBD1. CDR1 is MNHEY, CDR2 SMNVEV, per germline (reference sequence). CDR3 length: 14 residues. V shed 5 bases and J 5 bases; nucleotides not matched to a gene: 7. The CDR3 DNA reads TGTGCCAGCAGTCCCAGGACAGGGCGGGAGACCCAGTACTTC. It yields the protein CASSPRTGRETQYF.

The CDR3 DNA sequence: TGTGCCAGCAGTTACGGGCAGGGGCCCCCAGAGACCCAGTACTTC. Its translation: CASSYGQGPPETQYF. The V call is TRBV6-5, the J call TRBJ2-5; tentatively, D is TRBD1 (6 bases). The ends were cut back, 2 bases at V and 4 bases at J, with 14 bases in the middle. This CDR3 is built from 15 residues. CDR1 MNHEY and CDR2 SVGAGI come from the germline V gene.

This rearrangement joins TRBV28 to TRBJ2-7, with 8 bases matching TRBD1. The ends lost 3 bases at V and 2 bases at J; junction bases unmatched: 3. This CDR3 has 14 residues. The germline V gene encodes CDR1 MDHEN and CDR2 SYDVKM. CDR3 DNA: TGTGCCAGCAGTTTCAGGACAGGGACCTACGAGCAGTACTTC. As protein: CASSFRTGTYEQYF.

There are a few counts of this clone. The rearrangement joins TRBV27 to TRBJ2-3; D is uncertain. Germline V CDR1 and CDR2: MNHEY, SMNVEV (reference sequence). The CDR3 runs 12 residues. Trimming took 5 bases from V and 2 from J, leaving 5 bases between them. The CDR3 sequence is CASSQFTDTQYF. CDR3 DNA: TGTGCCAGCAGTCAATTCACAGATACGCAGTATTTT.

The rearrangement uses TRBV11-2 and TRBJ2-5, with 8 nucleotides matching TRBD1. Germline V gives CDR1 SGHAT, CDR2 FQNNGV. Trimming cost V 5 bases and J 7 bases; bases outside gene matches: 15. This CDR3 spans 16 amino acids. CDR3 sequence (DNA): TGTGCCAGCAGCAATATAGGTGCAGGGGGCGCGGTGACCCAGTACTTC. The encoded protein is CASSNIGAGGAVTQYF.

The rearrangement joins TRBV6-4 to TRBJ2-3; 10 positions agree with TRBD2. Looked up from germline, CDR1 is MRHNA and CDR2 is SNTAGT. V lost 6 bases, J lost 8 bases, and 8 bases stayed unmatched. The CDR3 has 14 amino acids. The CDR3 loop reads CASSPGLAMGTQYF. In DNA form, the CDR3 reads TGTGCCAGCAGCCCGGGACTAGCGATGGGTACGCAGTATTTT.